These T cell receptor beta chains were read from a single sample in a study of siplizumab effects on memory and regulatory T cells. Produced via immunoSEQ multiplex PCR; TCRdb's table is partial and in-frame only. This table holds approximately 100,000 clones, 90% to 95% found once. Sequenced: non-Treg CD4+ T cells sorted from blood. Source of these receptors: a human donor in good health. Both conserved end residues are part of each CDR3.

V gene: TRBV28; CDR3 protein: CASSYGSREKLFF
V gene: TRBV9; CDR3 protein: CASSPYSGTYTYNEQFF
V gene: TRBV6-1; CDR3 protein: CASSESKLADSKEPQYF
V gene: TRBV28; CDR3 protein: CASRIQLNQPQHF
V gene: TRBV7-9; CDR3 protein: CASSRGPQMEQYF
V gene: TRBV30; CDR3 protein: CAWRRGRWEKLFF
V gene: TRBV11-3; CDR3 protein: CASSSRGASGLDSYNEQFF
V gene: TRBV7-8; CDR3 protein: CASSRRRLDTEAFF
V gene: TRBV29-1; CDR3 protein: CSVVRVTDTQYF
V gene: TRBV7-9; CDR3 protein: CASSPVLGADTQYF
V gene: TRBV30; CDR3 protein: CAWSGLQLLHF
V gene: TRBV15; CDR3 protein: CATSRVGGNYYEQYF
V gene: TRBV18; CDR3 protein: CASSPNGLAGNYNEQFF
V gene: TRBV4-2; CDR3 protein: CASSQDPGDNQPQHF
V gene: TRBV27; CDR3 protein: CASRQDRGVTEAFF
V gene: TRBV5-1; CDR3 protein: CASSLPRAGNEQFF
V gene: TRBV14; CDR3 protein: CASSQGQGGSYEQYF
V gene: TRBV7-9; CDR3 protein: CASTAFMQGGTEAFF
V gene: TRBV19; CDR3 protein: CASSWGPTRGEQFF
V gene: TRBV7-8; CDR3 protein: CASSPDKSDEQFF
V gene: TRBV11-1; CDR3 protein: CASGVGTGFYEQYF
V gene: TRBV2; CDR3 protein: CASRPDRGEQYF
V gene: TRBV21-1; CDR3 protein: CASTQDRGPSFGYTF
V gene: TRBV7-9; CDR3 protein: CASSLSGVGGEQYF
V gene: TRBV5-1; CDR3 protein: CASRSRGGTGELFF
V gene: TRBV5-6; CDR3 protein: CASSLKTGEVGETQYF
V gene: TRBV2; CDR3 protein: CASSGLSAPSLGNTIYF
V gene: TRBV7-3; CDR3 protein: CASSLRAGANTEAFF
V gene: TRBV10-3; CDR3 protein: CAISPPFMRYTF
V gene: TRBV10-2; CDR3 protein: CASSVNSGELFF
V gene: TRBV28; CDR3 protein: CASNTGGPNTEAFF
V gene: TRBV14; CDR3 protein: CASSQLTSGNTIYF
V gene: TRBV19; CDR3 protein: CASSIPRDNQPQHF
V gene: TRBV11-1; CDR3 protein: CASSPTGFGYTF
V gene: TRBV28; CDR3 protein: CASFLQETEAFF
V gene: TRBV5-1; CDR3 protein: CASSPSQEETQYF
V gene: TRBV27; CDR3 protein: CASSPWTGRDNEQFF
V gene: TRBV6-5; CDR3 protein: CASGRVDEQFF
V gene: TRBV10-1; CDR3 protein: CAIKGGSPRGEQFF
V gene: TRBV2; CDR3 protein: CASSEYGLPSSYNEQFF
V gene: TRBV6-5; CDR3 protein: CASGRGNTEAFF
V gene: TRBV19; CDR3 protein: CASTPPPRTSGLAGELFF
V gene: TRBV18; CDR3 protein: CASSPSTDTQYF
V gene: TRBV25-1; CDR3 protein: CASSEYGSARTQYF
V gene: TRBV10-2; CDR3 protein: CASSDSGIDPNPQYF
V gene: TRBV5-1; CDR3 protein: CASSLDRSIPYEQYF
V gene: TRBV5-1; CDR3 protein: CASSLLQETQYF
V gene: TRBV9; CDR3 protein: CASGTPEPTGELFF
V gene: TRBV11-3; CDR3 protein: CASSLGLERSYNEQFF
V gene: TRBV29-1; CDR3 protein: CSANLDGNKAFF
V gene: TRBV21-1; CDR3 protein: CASSERGTTDYEQYF
V gene: TRBV20-1; CDR3 protein: CSAWAYEQYF
V gene: TRBV28; CDR3 protein: CASRVSGRAGEQYF
V gene: TRBV5-1; CDR3 protein: CASSPHRQGPETQYF
V gene: TRBV18; CDR3 protein: CASSPQSATGELFF